The next 4 T cell receptor beta chains were all read from a single sample in a study of identical twins. TCRdb fed the 5' RACE reads into MiXCR, producing one record per CDR3 protein. The sample records approximately 1.8 million distinct CDR3 sequences, about 32% being singletons. The sequenced material came from cord blood. Receptor source: a newborn girl in good health.

In this sample, this clonotype turned up a few times. The chain combines TRBV7-2 with TRBJ2-3, with 7 positions matching TRBD1. The V gene end was trimmed by 1 base and the J gene end by 11 bases; junction bases not matched to a gene: 18. Germline CDR1 is SGHTA and CDR2 is FQGNSA. This CDR3 is built from 17 residues. CDR3: CASSLVRQGTQAQMQYF. The CDR3 DNA reads as TGTGCCAGCAGCTTAGTGCGACAGGGTACGCAGGCACAGATGCAGTATTTT.

The chain carries TRBV5-4 and TRBJ2-5; D remains ambiguous. Per the germline V gene, CDR1 is SGHNT and CDR2 is YYREEE (reference sequence). The CDR3 contains 12 residues. V gave up 7 bases and J gave up 2 bases, with 9 bases separating them. CDR3 sequence (DNA): TGTGCCAGCGGGAAACAGCAAGAGACCCAGTACTTC. Amino acid sequence: CASGKQQETQYF.

This rearrangement joins TRBV5-1 to TRBJ2-1, with 8 bases aligning to TRBD2. After removal of 0 bases from V and 3 bases from J, the junction contained 5 bases not matched to a gene. The germline V gene has CDR1 SGHRS and CDR2 YFSETQ. This CDR3 has 16 residues. The CDR3 is CASSLVRGAFYNEQFF. The CDR3 DNA reads as TGCGCCAGCAGCTTGGTGCGGGGGGCATTCTACAATGAGCAGTTCTTC. The full variable domain, its missing parts supplied by reference TRBV5-1 and TRBJ2-1, is KAGVTQTPRYLIKTRGQQVTLSCSPISGHRSVSWYQQTPGQGLQFLFEYFSETQRNKGNFPGRFSGRQFSNSRSEMNVSTLELGDSALYLCASSLVRGAFYNEQFFGPGTRLTVL.

The chain carries TRBV4-2 and TRBJ2-4; D may be TRBD1 or TRBD2 (5 bases each). This CDR3 is 13 amino acids long. Trimming pared 1 base from V and 13 bases from J, leaving 14 bases between. CDR1 is LGHNA, CDR2 YNFKEQ, per germline. This CDR3 reads CASSQGVEGEQYF. The CDR3 DNA reads TGTGCCAGCAGCCAAGGGGTGGAAGGGGAGCAGTACTTC.